This note documents a single TCR beta chain sequence. Its antigen is currently unknown. The sample belongs to a study of cytomegalovirus exposure and HLA in healthy donors. Study in general: Both the 100 to 150 validation repertoires and the 600 to 700 first-cohort repertoires used the same platform, as reported by a later analysis. Study-level findings and limits: Researchers catalogued around 150 TCR beta chains as cytomegalovirus-associated. Most observed TCR sequences were rare, whereas some public TCRs were detected in many donors.

Some clones are missing from TCRdb's copy, which holds only in-frame ones; the method was immunoSEQ multiplex PCR. The sample consists of about 330,000 clones, 70% to 90% of them appearing once. The CDR3 covers 11 residues. The germline gives CDR1 SQVTM, CDR2 ANQGSEA. V was shortened by 7 bases and J by 6 bases, with 11 bases between the two germline ends. V is TRBV29-1 and J is TRBJ2-3; the D gene is possibly TRBD1 (5 bases). Sequencing was performed on PBMCs. The TCR originated in a woman between 18 and 29 years old in good health and CMV-seronegative. CDR3 nucleotide sequence: TGCAGCGCCTCCCCAGGGGATACGCAGTATTTT. Translated: CSASPGDTQYF.